This T cell receptor (beta chain) derives from a study of vaccination effects on CD4 cells after COVID-19. Viral peptide pool expansion of antigen-specific CD4+ T cells preceded sequencing in the ViraFEST assay. A roughly 10-day culture period preceded the isolation of CD4+ T cells. Vaccine recipients had no previous SARS-CoV-2 infection; their nucleocapsid antibodies were negative. TCRdb's table, derived via immunoSEQ multiplex PCR, lists solely in-frame clones and lacks some. The sample has tens of thousands of clones, more than 70% seen once. Germline V lookup: CDR1 SGHTA, CDR2 FQGNSA. V shed 5 bases and J 5 bases; nucleotides not matched to a gene: 5. The CDR3 runs to 15 residues. Concerning this clone itself: Antigen: not known.

The sequence was collected from a human donor who received a COVID-19 vaccine. This chain links TRBV7-2 with TRBJ2-1, with 11 nucleotides matching TRBD2. The input for sequencing was CD4+ T cells from PBMCs cultured with HCoV-OC43 spike peptides, taken before COVID-19 vaccination. Described subset: HCoV-OC43 spike overlapping peptide pool stimulation. The CDR3 DNA follows: TGTGCCAGCAGCCGCACTAGCGGGGGTCACAATGAGCAGTTCTTC. Its translation: CASSRTSGGHNEQFF.